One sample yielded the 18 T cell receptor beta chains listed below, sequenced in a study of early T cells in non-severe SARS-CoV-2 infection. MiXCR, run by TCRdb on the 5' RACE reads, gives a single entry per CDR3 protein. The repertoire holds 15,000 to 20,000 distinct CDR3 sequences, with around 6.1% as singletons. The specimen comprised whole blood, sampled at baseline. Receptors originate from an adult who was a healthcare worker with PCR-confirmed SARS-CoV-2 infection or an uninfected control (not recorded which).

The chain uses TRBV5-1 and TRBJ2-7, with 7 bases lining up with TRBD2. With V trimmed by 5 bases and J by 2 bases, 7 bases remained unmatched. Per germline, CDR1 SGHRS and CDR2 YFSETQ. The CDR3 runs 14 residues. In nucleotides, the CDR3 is TGCGCCAGCAGTTGGGACGGGGGGACCTACGAGCAGTACTTC. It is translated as CASSWDGGTYEQYF.

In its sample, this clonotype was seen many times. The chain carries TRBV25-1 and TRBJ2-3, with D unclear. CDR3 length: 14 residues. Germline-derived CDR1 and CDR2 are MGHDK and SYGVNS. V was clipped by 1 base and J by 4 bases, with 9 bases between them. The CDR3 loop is CASSEWREADTQYF. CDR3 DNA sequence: TGTGCCAGCAGTGAATGGAGAGAGGCAGATACGCAGTATTTT.

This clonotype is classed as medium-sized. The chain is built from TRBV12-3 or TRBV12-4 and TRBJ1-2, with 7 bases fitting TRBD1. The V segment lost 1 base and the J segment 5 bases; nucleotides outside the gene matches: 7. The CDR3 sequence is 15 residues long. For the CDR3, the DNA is TGTGCCAGCAGTTTAGGGGACAGCCAGGTATATGGCTACACCTTC. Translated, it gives CASSLGDSQVYGYTF.

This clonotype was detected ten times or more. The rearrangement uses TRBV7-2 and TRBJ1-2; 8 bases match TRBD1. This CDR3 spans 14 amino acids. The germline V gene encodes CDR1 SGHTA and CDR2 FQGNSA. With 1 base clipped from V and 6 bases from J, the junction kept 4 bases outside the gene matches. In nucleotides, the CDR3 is TGTGCCAGCAGCTTAGTCTCAGGGGGCGATGGCTACACCTTC. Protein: CASSLVSGGDGYTF.

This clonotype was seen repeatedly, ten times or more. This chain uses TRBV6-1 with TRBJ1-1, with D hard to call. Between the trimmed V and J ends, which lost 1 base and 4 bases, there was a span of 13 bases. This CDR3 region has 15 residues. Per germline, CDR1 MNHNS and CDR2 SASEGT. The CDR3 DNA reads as TGTGCCAGCAGTGAAGGACACCTCATGATCACTGAAGCTTTCTTT. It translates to CASSEGHLMITEAFF.

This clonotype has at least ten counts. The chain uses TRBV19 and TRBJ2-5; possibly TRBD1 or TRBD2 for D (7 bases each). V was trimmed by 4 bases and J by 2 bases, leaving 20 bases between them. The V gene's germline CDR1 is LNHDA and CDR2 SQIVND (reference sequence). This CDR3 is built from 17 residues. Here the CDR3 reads CASSTSGRQGGQETQYF. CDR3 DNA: TGTGCCAGTAGTACCAGTGGGCGACAGGGAGGGCAAGAGACCCAGTACTTC.

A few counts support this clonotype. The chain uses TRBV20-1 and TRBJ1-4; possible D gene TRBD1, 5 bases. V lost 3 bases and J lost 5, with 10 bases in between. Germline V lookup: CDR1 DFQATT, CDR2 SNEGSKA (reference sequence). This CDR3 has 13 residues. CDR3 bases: TGCAGTGCTAGTGGGACCCAAAATGAAAAACTGTTTTTT. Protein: CSASGTQNEKLFF.

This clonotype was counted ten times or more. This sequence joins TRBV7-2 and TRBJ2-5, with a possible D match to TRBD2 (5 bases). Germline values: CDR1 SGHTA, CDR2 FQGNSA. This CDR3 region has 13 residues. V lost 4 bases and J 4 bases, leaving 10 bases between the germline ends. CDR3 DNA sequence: TGTGCCAGCAGCTCAAGGACTGGAGAGACCCAGTACTTC. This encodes CASSSRTGETQYF.

The CDR3 reads CSAKEGQGVLHPGKNIQYF. In DNA form, the CDR3 reads TGCAGTGCTAAAGAGGGACAGGGGGTACTCCATCCCGGCAAAAACATTCAGTACTTC. The rearrangement links TRBV20-1 to TRBJ2-4; TRBD1 matches 11 bases. The germline V gene encodes CDR1 DFQATT and CDR2 SNEGSKA (reference sequence). J was trimmed by 3 bases and V by 4 bases; bases with no gene match: 17. The CDR3 totals 19 residues.

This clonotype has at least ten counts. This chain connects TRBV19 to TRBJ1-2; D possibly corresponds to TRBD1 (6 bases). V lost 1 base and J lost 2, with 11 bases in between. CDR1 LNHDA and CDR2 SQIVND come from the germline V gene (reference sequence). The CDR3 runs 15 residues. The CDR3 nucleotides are TGTGCCAGTAGTATAGGACAGGCCCTCAACTATGGCTACACCTTC. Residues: CASSIGQALNYGYTF.

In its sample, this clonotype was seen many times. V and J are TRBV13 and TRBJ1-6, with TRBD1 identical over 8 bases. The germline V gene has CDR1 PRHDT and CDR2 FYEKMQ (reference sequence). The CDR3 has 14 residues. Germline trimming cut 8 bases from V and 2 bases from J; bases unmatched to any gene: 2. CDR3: CASQQGAYNSPLHF. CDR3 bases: TGTGCCAGCCAACAGGGGGCCTATAATTCACCCCTCCACTTT.

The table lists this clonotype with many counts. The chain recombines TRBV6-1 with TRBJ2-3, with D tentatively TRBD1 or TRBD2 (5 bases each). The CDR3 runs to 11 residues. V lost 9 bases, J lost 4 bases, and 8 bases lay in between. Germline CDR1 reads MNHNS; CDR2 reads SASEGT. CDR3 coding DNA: TGTGCCAGTAGAGGGGCAGATACGCAGTATTTT. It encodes CASRGADTQYF.

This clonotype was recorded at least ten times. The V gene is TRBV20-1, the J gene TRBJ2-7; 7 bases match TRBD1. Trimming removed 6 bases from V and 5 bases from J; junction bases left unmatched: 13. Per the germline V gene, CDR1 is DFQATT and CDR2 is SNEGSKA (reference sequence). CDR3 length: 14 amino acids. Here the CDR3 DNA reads TGCAGTGCCATTAAGTTAGGGGGCTTCCACGAGCAGTACTTC. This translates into CSAIKLGGFHEQYF.

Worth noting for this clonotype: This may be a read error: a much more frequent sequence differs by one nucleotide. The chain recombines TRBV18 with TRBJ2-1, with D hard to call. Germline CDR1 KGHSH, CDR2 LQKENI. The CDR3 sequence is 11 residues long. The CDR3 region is CASSPMSEQSF. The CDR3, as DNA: TGTGCCAGCTCACCTATGAGTGAGCAGTCCTTC.

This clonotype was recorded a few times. CDR3 loop: CASSQALAGGNTDTQYF. The DNA for the CDR3 is TGCGCCAGCAGCCAAGCCCTAGCGGGGGGAAACACAGATACGCAGTATTTT. The chain links TRBV4-3 to TRBJ2-3; TRBD2 matches 11 bases. The germline V gene encodes CDR1 LGHNA and CDR2 YSLEER. This CDR3 spans 17 amino acids. The trim removed 1 base at V and 2 bases at J, leaving 5 bases unmatched.

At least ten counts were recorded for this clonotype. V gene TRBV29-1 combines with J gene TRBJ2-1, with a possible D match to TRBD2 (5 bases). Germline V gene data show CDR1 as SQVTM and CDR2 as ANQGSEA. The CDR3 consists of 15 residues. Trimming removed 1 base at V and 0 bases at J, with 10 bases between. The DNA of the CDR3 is TGCAGCGTTGAAGCGAGGGCCAGCTCCTACAATGAGCAGTTCTTC. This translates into CSVEARASSYNEQFF.

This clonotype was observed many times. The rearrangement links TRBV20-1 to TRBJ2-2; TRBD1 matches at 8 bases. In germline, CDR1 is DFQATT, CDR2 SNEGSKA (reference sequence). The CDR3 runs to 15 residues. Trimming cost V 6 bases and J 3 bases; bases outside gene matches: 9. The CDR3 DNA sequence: TGCAGTGCCCGACAGGGGTGGGGAGACACCGGGGAGCTGTTTTTT. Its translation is CSARQGWGDTGELFF.

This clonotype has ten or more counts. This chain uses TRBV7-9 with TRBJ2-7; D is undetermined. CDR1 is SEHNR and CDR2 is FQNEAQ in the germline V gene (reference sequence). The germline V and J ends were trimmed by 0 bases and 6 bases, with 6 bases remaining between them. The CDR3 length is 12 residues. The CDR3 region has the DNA TGTGCCAGCAGCTTAGCACTGGCCGAGCAGTACTTC. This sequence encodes CASSLALAEQYF.